Below, 28 T cell receptor beta chains from the same sample are listed, as sequenced in a study of OX40 agonist ivuxolimab in advanced cancers. Only in-frame clones appear in the TCRdb table, and some are missing; sequencing was by immunoSEQ multiplex PCR. The sample carries 35,000 to 50,000 clones, approximately 90% recorded once. This material consisted of CD4+ or CD8+ T cells sorted from blood, taken in a trial of the OX40 agonist ivuxolimab. These receptors originate from an adult with an advanced solid tumor such as melanoma, head and neck, liver or kidney cancer.

The chain carries TRBV6-5 and TRBJ1-5; tentative D call: TRBD1 (5 bases). The V end lost 0 bases, the J end lost 6 bases, and 9 bases lay between the germline ends. The germline V gene encodes CDR1 MNHEY and CDR2 SVGAGI. The CDR3 contains 14 residues. This chain's CDR3 is CASSYSRDGQPQHF. The CDR3 DNA sequence: TGTGCCAGCAGTTACTCCAGGGACGGTCAGCCCCAGCATTTT.

The chain recombines TRBV6-5 with TRBJ1-5; D remains unclear. Germline lookup yields CDR1 MNHEY and CDR2 SVGAGI. The germline V and J ends were trimmed by 0 bases and 6 bases, with 12 bases remaining between them. The CDR3 is made up of 15 amino acids. The CDR3 region is CASSYSGKIGQPQHF. CDR3 in DNA: TGTGCCAGCAGTTACTCAGGGAAAATTGGTCAGCCCCAGCATTTT.

The rearrangement joins TRBV5-1 to TRBJ1-3, with a tentative D call TRBD1 (6 bases). CDR3 size: 15 residues. Trimming stripped 0 bases from V and 4 bases from J, with 11 bases between. Germline assignment: CDR1 SGHRS and CDR2 YFSETQ. CDR3 region: CASSLDRDWGNTIYF. In DNA, the CDR3 is TGCGCCAGCAGCTTGGACAGGGATTGGGGAAACACCATATATTTT. Drawing the rest from reference TRBV5-1 and TRBJ1-3, the complete variable domain is KAGVTQTPRYLIKTRGQQVTLSCSPISGHRSVSWYQQTPGQGLQFLFEYFSETQRNKGNFPGRFSGRQFSNSRSEMNVSTLELGDSALYLCASSLDRDWGNTIYFGEGSWLTVV.

The V call is TRBV19, the J call TRBJ2-1; D gene unclear. This CDR3 spans 14 amino acids. Trimming removed 5 bases from V and 0 bases from J, with 8 bases in between. Germline V gives CDR1 LNHDA, CDR2 SQIVND (reference sequence). CDR3 residues: CASSVQSSYNEQFF. For the CDR3, the DNA is TGTGCCAGTAGTGTCCAAAGCTCCTACAATGAGCAGTTCTTC.

J is TRBJ1-2 and V is TRBV5-1, with a possible D match to TRBD1 (6 bases). The germline V gene encodes CDR1 SGHRS and CDR2 YFSETQ. The CDR3 is 14 residues long. V gave up 0 bases and J gave up 4 bases, with 10 bases separating them. The DNA of the CDR3 is TGCGCCAGCAGCTTGGCAGGGGAGGTCTATGGCTACACCTTC. Encoded protein: CASSLAGEVYGYTF.

The V gene is TRBV7-9, the J gene TRBJ2-1, with TRBD2 as a possible D gene (5 bases). Trimming left V 3 bases short and J 10 bases short, with 19 bases between. CDR3 length: 15 residues. The germline gives CDR1 SEHNR, CDR2 FQNEAQ (reference sequence). CDR3 protein: CASSFLRRENDEQFF. In DNA, the CDR3 is TGTGCCAGCAGCTTTTTAAGAAGGGAGAACGACGAGCAGTTCTTC.

The V gene is TRBV6-6, the J gene TRBJ1-1; no clear D. Trimming pared 6 bases from V and 4 bases from J, leaving 9 bases between. This CDR3 comprises 12 residues. The germline gives CDR1 MNHNY, CDR2 SVGAGI (reference sequence). CDR3 protein: CASSRRSTEAFF. The CDR3 DNA sequence: TGTGCCAGCAGCCGAAGAAGCACTGAAGCTTTCTTT.

The chain joins TRBV6-1 to TRBJ2-7, with D perhaps matching TRBD1 (5 bases). Per germline, CDR1 MNHNS and CDR2 SASEGT. CDR3 length equals 12 residues. Trimming removed 8 bases at V and 3 bases at J, with 11 bases between. In nucleotides, the CDR3 is TGTGCCAGCTCGGGTCAGGGCTACGAGCAGTACTTC. Its translation: CASSGQGYEQYF.

This sequence joins TRBV16 and TRBJ1-1; D gene uncertain. The germline V gene has CDR1 KGHSY and CDR2 FQNENV. V was pared by 0 bases and J by 3 bases, with 5 bases between. The CDR3 sequence is 13 residues long. The DNA of the CDR3 is TGTGCCAGCAGCCAATCCCCGGACACTGAAGCTTTCTTT. Protein product: CASSQSPDTEAFF. Full variable domain (missing parts from reference TRBV16 and TRBJ1-1): GEEVAQTPKHLVRGEGQKAKLYCAPIKGHSYVFWYQQVLKNEFKFLISFQNENVFDETGMPKERFSAKCLPNSPCSLEIQATKLEDSAVYFCASSQSPDTEAFFGQGTRLTVV.

This chain links TRBV19 with TRBJ1-1; D may be TRBD1 (6 bases). The CDR3 totals 15 residues. The germline V gene has CDR1 LNHDA and CDR2 SQIVND (reference sequence). V lost 1 base and J 3 bases, leaving 12 bases between the germline ends. In nucleotides, the CDR3 is TGTGCCAGTAGTATAGTTCCAGGGGTCGACACTGAAGCTTTCTTT. The encoded protein is CASSIVPGVDTEAFF.

This clone showed up just once. The chain has TRBV9 and TRBJ2-1; 10 nucleotides match TRBD2. V dropped 3 bases and J dropped 4; count of bases not matched to a gene: 4. The CDR3 length is 15 residues. In germline, CDR1 is SGDLS, CDR2 YYNGEE. The CDR3 nucleotides are TGTGCCAGCAGCGCCCTAGCGGGGGAGTACAATGAGCAGTTCTTC. As protein: CASSALAGEYNEQFF.

The V call is TRBV4-2, the J call TRBJ2-1; D call uncertain. Trimming left V 0 bases short and J 8 bases short, with 11 bases between. The CDR3 spans 14 residues. Germline CDR1 and CDR2: LGHNA and YNFKEQ. In DNA form, the CDR3 reads TGTGCCAGCAGCCAAGATAGTAGTGGCTATGAGCAGTTCTTC. This gives the protein CASSQDSSGYEQFF.

The V call is TRBV11-2, the J call TRBJ1-4; D remains ambiguous. This CDR3 is built from 12 residues. V was clipped by 1 base and J by 7 bases, with 4 bases between them. The germline V gene has CDR1 SGHAT and CDR2 FQNNGV. CDR3 region: CASSLVGEKLFF. DNA for the CDR3: TGTGCCAGCAGCTTAGTGGGTGAAAAACTGTTTTTT.

The chain couples TRBV7-6 to TRBJ1-5, with no clear D. The germline V gene encodes CDR1 SGHVS and CDR2 FNYEAQ. CDR3 length equals 13 residues. Trimming removed 4 bases from V and 3 bases from J, with 7 bases in between. CDR3 residues: CASSSYYNQPQHF. The CDR3 DNA sequence: TGTGCCAGCAGCTCCTATTACAATCAGCCCCAGCATTTT.

V usage is TRBV7-2 and J usage is TRBJ2-1; 13 bases fit TRBD2. Germline CDR1 and CDR2: SGHTA and FQGNSA. After removal of 4 bases from V and 9 bases from J, the junction contained 6 bases not matched to a gene. The CDR3 sequence is 15 residues long. This CDR3 reads CASSSGTSGEVEQFF. The CDR3 coding sequence is TGTGCCAGCAGCTCAGGGACTAGCGGGGAGGTTGAGCAGTTCTTC.

The gene calls are TRBV6-6 and TRBJ1-5; D is unresolved. V was shortened by 6 bases and J by 1 base, with 10 bases between the two germline ends. CDR1 and CDR2 (germline): MNHNY, SVGAGI (reference sequence). The CDR3 spans 14 residues. The CDR3, as DNA: TGTGCCAGCAGCTTCGGGATCAGCAATCAGCCCCAGCATTTT. Translating gives CASSFGISNQPQHF.

This rearrangement joins TRBV2 to TRBJ2-5, with TRBD1 matching over 7 bases. In germline, CDR1 is SNHLY, CDR2 FYNNEI. The V segment lost 5 bases and the J segment 2 bases; nucleotides outside the gene matches: 5. CDR3 size: 14 residues. The chain's CDR3 is CASSTGTAQETQYF. Written as DNA, the CDR3 is TGTGCCAGCAGTACCGGGACAGCACAAGAGACCCAGTACTTC.

The rearrangement links TRBV19 to TRBJ1-2, with D perhaps TRBD1 (5 bases). Germline CDR1 is LNHDA and CDR2 is SQIVND (reference sequence). V lost 4 bases and J lost 6, with 18 bases in between. This CDR3 comprises 15 residues. The CDR3 DNA sequence: TGTGCCAGTAGTAAGGGGCCTCTGTTGGGGGATGGCTACACCTTC. This gives the protein CASSKGPLLGDGYTF.

This clone appeared once. This rearrangement joins TRBV19 to TRBJ1-5; no firm D call. The CDR3 extends over 15 amino acids. The germline V gene has CDR1 LNHDA and CDR2 SQIVND (reference sequence). V was cut by 5 bases and J by 0 bases, with 11 bases left in between. CDR3 protein: CASSVNWNSNQPQHF. In DNA, the CDR3 is TGTGCCAGTAGTGTAAATTGGAATAGCAATCAGCCCCAGCATTTT.

J is TRBJ1-6 and V is TRBV19; D is uncertain. The germline CDR1 and CDR2 sequences are LNHDA and SQIVND (reference sequence). There are 13 residues in the CDR3. Trimming removed 8 bases at V and 7 bases at J, with 12 bases between. The CDR3 sequence: CASAGTENSPLHF. The CDR3 bases are TGTGCCAGTGCCGGCACCGAGAATTCACCCCTCCACTTT. Full variable domain (missing parts from reference TRBV19 and TRBJ1-6): DGGITQSPKYLFRKEGQNVTLSCEQNLNHDAMYWYRQDPGQGLRLIYYSQIVNDFQKGDIAEGYSVSREKKESFPLTVTSAQKNPTAFYLCASAGTENSPLHFGNGTRLTVT.

This rearrangement joins TRBV6-5 to TRBJ2-7, with 11 bases fitting TRBD1. The junction had 5 bases not matched to a gene; V was cut back by 7 bases and J by 6 bases. This CDR3 is 13 amino acids long. Per the germline V gene, CDR1 is MNHEY and CDR2 is SVGAGI. CDR3 amino acids: CASTIGTGGEQYF. The DNA for the CDR3 is TGTGCCAGCACTATCGGGACAGGGGGCGAGCAGTACTTC.

The CDR3 region has the DNA TGTGCCAGCAGTGAAGCGTCGTGGACAGGGGATGCACAGCCCCAGCATTTT. Translating gives CASSEASWTGDAQPQHF. V and J are TRBV6-1 and TRBJ1-5; 9 bases map to TRBD1. Trimming took 0 bases from V and 7 from J; bases not matched to a gene: 10. The CDR3 runs to 17 residues. Looked up from germline, CDR1 is MNHNS and CDR2 is SASEGT.

The chain employs TRBV5-6 and TRBJ2-7, with D possibly called TRBD1 or TRBD2 (5 bases each). Between the trimmed V and J ends, which lost 1 base and 0 bases, there was a span of 14 bases. The CDR3 spans 16 residues. From germline, CDR1 is SGHDT and CDR2 YYEEEE. The CDR3 DNA reads as TGTGCCAGCAGCTTGTGGGGGACGCAAAGCTCCTACGAGCAGTACTTC. It yields the protein CASSLWGTQSSYEQYF.

V is TRBV10-1 and J is TRBJ2-2, with unresolved D. Germline V gene lookup returns CDR1 WNHNN and CDR2 SYGVQD (reference sequence). V was cut by 5 bases and J by 4 bases, with 5 bases left in between. The CDR3 loop spans 12 amino acids. The CDR3 loop is CASSISTGELFF. Here the CDR3 DNA reads TGCGCCAGCAGTATCAGCACCGGGGAGCTGTTTTTT.

In this sample, this clone turned up once. The chain joins TRBV19 to TRBJ2-5, with D uncertain. Trimming pared 5 bases from V and 3 bases from J, leaving 10 bases between. Germline V gives CDR1 LNHDA, CDR2 SQIVND (reference sequence). The CDR3 covers 13 residues. The CDR3 region is CASSVAGKETQYF. The DNA of the CDR3 is TGTGCCAGTAGTGTGGCAGGAAAAGAGACCCAGTACTTC.

A single count supports this clone. V gene TRBV2 combines with J gene TRBJ2-5; D may match TRBD1 or TRBD2 (5 bases each). The germline V and J ends were trimmed by 7 bases and 4 bases, with 13 bases remaining between them. CDR1 SNHLY and CDR2 FYNNEI come from the germline V gene. The CDR3 is 13 residues long. The CDR3 nucleotides are TGTGCCAGCACGAGGGGCCTGGGAGAGACCCAGTACTTC. The encoded protein is CASTRGLGETQYF.

This chain links TRBV6-5 with TRBJ1-2, with 7 bases that match TRBD1. J was trimmed by 4 bases and V by 5 bases; bases with no gene match: 10. The length of the CDR3 is 15 residues. The germline V gene encodes CDR1 MNHEY and CDR2 SVGAGI. In nucleotides, the CDR3 is TGTGCCAGCAGTCAGTACAGGGGACGCGGCTATGGCTACACCTTC. It encodes CASSQYRGRGYGYTF.

The J gene is TRBJ2-3, the V gene TRBV19; D may match TRBD1 or TRBD2 (5 bases each). V dropped 4 bases and J dropped 0 bases, with 8 bases sitting between them. The germline CDR1 and CDR2 sequences are LNHDA and SQIVND (reference sequence). The CDR3 loop spans 14 amino acids. As DNA, the CDR3 is TGTGCCAGTAGTACGGGACCCAGCACAGATACGCAGTATTTT. Amino acids: CASSTGPSTDTQYF.